This T cell receptor beta chain was observed in a study of T-cell reconstitution after alpha-beta-depleted transplantation in children. Unique molecular identifiers tagged the TCRbeta library. MiXCR, applied by TCRdb to the PCR reads, yields one record per CDR3 protein. The table records about a million distinct CDR3 sequences, about 29% of them present only once. Remarks on this clonotype: What it binds is not known.

Study-wide points: Among T cells one year after transplant, newly produced cells accounted for most counts and diversity. After transplant, at about two months, alpha-beta T cells were reportedly derived from several hundred expanded graft clones. Surviving recipient T cells and thymic progenitors produced the high day-60 TCRbeta diversity seen in some patients.

Deletions cut 5 bases from V and 5 bases from J, with 9 bases between. This CDR3 contains 12 residues. Per germline, CDR1 SGHVS and CDR2 FQNEAQ. The sample here was PBMCs, mostly from graft donor cells, taken 360 days after TCRalphabeta/CD19-depleted stem cell transplant. This sequence originates from a boy in the first two years of life who had a stem cell transplant for SCID, so the T cells may come from the graft donor. The chain couples TRBV7-8 to TRBJ2-5, with D hard to call. CDR3 loop: CASSARVETQYF. The CDR3 DNA sequence: TGTGCCAGCAGCGCTCGGGTCGAGACCCAGTACTTC.